The 18 T cell receptor beta chains below were found in one sample sequenced in a study of response to subunit inactivated influenza vaccine (dated by TCRdb to 2016 to 2019). Library method: RT-PCR. Sequencing took place on an Illumina HiSeq 2500. TCRdb reprocessing: public reads trimmed at Q25 with fastp, clones called with MiXCR, in-frame beta chains kept. All rows with the same CDR3 protein become a single entry with the most common DNA and genes. Counted in this sample were roughly 290,000 distinct CDR3 sequences; 20% to 25% of them appeared once. Roughly 10% of the sample goes to the ten largest clones. The sample in question was PBMCs from blood, obtained approximately 22 months after vaccination. Source of these receptors: a man between 50 and 69 years old who received an inactivated influenza vaccine. Donor details come from another sample of the same person, matched by shared clones.

This chain joins TRBV4-3 and TRBJ2-5; 8 nucleotides agree with TRBD2. J lost 4 bases, V lost 4 bases, and 17 bases had no gene match. The CDR3 sequence is 18 residues long. The germline CDR1 and CDR2 sequences are LGHNA and YSLEER. The CDR3 reads CASSRGRGTSVGRETQYF. CDR3 bases: TGCGCCAGCAGCCGGGGACGTGGGACTAGTGTTGGGCGAGAGACCCAGTACTTC.

CDR3 nucleotides: TGCAGCGTCTGTAGACAGGCCCGTAGTAGCACAGATACGCAGTATTTT. Encoded protein: CSVCRQARSSTDTQYF. The V call is TRBV20-1, the J call TRBJ2-3; TRBD1 is a possible D gene (6 bases). This CDR3 comprises 16 residues. Germline V gene sequence: CDR1 DFQATT, CDR2 SNEGSKA (reference sequence).

The J gene is TRBJ1-6, the V gene TRBV5-6, with D possibly TRBD1 on 5 matching bases. The CDR3 totals 14 residues. Trimming removed 4 bases at V and 10 bases at J, with 15 bases between. The germline V gene has CDR1 SGHDT and CDR2 YYEEEE. The CDR3 sequence: CASSPGRANSPLHF. CDR3 nucleotide sequence: TGTGCCAGCAGCCCGGGGCGGGCAAACTCACCCCTCCACTTT.

This clonotype was seen at least ten times. This chain uses TRBV4-3 with TRBJ1-1; D unclear. The germline V gene encodes CDR1 LGHNA and CDR2 YSLEER. The V gene lost 4 bases and the J gene lost 3 bases, with 9 bases spanning the gap. CDR3 length: 13 residues. As DNA, the CDR3 is TGCGCCAGCAGCCTACGGCAATACACTGAAGCTTTCTTT. Its protein is CASSLRQYTEAFF.

In its sample, this clonotype was seen a few times. V and J are TRBV7-2 and TRBJ1-4; tentatively, D is TRBD1 (5 bases). Trimming pared 1 base from V and 0 bases from J, leaving 9 bases between. CDR3 size: 16 residues. Germline CDR1 SGHTA, CDR2 FQGNSA. The CDR3 region has the DNA TGTGCCAGCAGCTTAGTGGGCAGGGCAACTAATGAAAAACTGTTTTTT. As protein: CASSLVGRATNEKLFF.

In its sample, this clonotype was seen a few times. The chain couples TRBV10-3 to TRBJ2-1; TRBD1 aligns across 9 bases. The CDR3 runs to 15 residues. Per germline, CDR1 ENHRY and CDR2 SYGVKD. Trimming removed 7 bases from V and 7 bases from J; junction bases left unmatched: 11. The CDR3 DNA reads TGTGCCATCACAGAGACAGGGGGAGTGGTGAATGAGCAGTTCTTC. It codes for CAITETGGVVNEQFF.

The J gene is TRBJ2-5, the V gene TRBV3-1; 7 bases fit TRBD2. Germline CDR1 reads LGHDT; CDR2 reads YNNKEL (reference sequence). V was clipped by 4 bases and J by 3 bases; unmatched bases: 5. The length of the CDR3 is 14 residues. The DNA of the CDR3 is TGTGCCAGCAGCCGTCTAGCGGCAAAAGAGACCCAGTACTTC. It codes for CASSRLAAKETQYF.

In this sample, this clonotype turned up a few times. The CDR3 region has the DNA TGTGCCAGTAGGCAAAGCGGAGTGACGGATCCCCACACTGAAGCTTTCTTT. Its protein product is CASRQSGVTDPHTEAFF. The chain recombines TRBV19 with TRBJ1-1, with unresolved D. Trimming left V 6 bases short and J 3 bases short, with 23 bases between. Per the germline V gene, CDR1 is LNHDA and CDR2 is SQIVND (reference sequence). The CDR3 loop spans 17 amino acids.

This clonotype came up a few times. This chain uses TRBV5-1 with TRBJ2-1, with 14 bases that match TRBD2. CDR1 is SGHRS and CDR2 is YFSETQ in the germline V gene. CDR3 length: 18 residues. Trimming at V came to 4 bases and at J to 1 base, leaving 7 bases not matched to a gene. Here the CDR3 DNA reads TGCGCCAGCAGCGGGGGACTAGCGGGAGAAGAGTCCTACAATGAGCAGTTCTTC. Translating it yields CASSGGLAGEESYNEQFF.

This clonotype has a handful of counts. The gene calls are TRBV6-4 and TRBJ1-2; TRBD1 might be the D (6 bases). From germline, CDR1 is MRHNA and CDR2 SNTAGT. V was cut by 5 bases and J by 4 bases, with 14 bases left in between. The CDR3 extends over 14 amino acids. The CDR3 coding sequence is TGTGCCAGCAGTCTACAGGGAGGAGGCTATGGCTACACCTTC. Translated, it gives CASSLQGGGYGYTF.

In this sample, this clonotype turned up a few times. The CDR3: CASSSAPRIDNEQFF. CDR3 in DNA: TGTGCCAGCAGCTCAGCCCCCAGGATCGACAATGAGCAGTTCTTC. The rearrangement joins TRBV7-2 to TRBJ2-1; no clear D gene. This CDR3 contains 15 residues. CDR1 is SGHTA and CDR2 is FQGNSA in the germline V gene. V lost 4 bases, J lost 5 bases, and 15 bases lay in between.

V and J are TRBV5-1 and TRBJ2-1; no clear D. The CDR3 is 14 amino acids. Germline loops: CDR1 SGHRS, CDR2 YFSETQ. The ends were cut back, 2 bases at V and 9 bases at J, with 15 bases in the middle. CDR3: CASSLEDAMVEQFF. The CDR3 region has the DNA TGCGCCAGCAGCTTAGAGGACGCTATGGTTGAGCAGTTCTTC.

The chain has TRBV7-8 and TRBJ2-7, with a weak D call TRBD2 (5 bases). V was trimmed by 1 base and J by 2 bases, leaving 9 bases between them. The CDR3 is made up of 14 amino acids. Germline CDR1 is SGHVS and CDR2 is FQNEAQ. CDR3 coding DNA: TGTGCCAGCAGCTTAGGAGGGCCCCCCTACGAGCAGTACTTC. As protein: CASSLGGPPYEQYF.

This clonotype has a handful of counts. This sequence joins TRBV4-1 and TRBJ2-4; weak D call: TRBD2 (5 bases). The CDR3 is 16 amino acids. Trimming left V 4 bases short and J 0 bases short, with 13 bases between. The germline gives CDR1 MGHRA, CDR2 YSYEKL. CDR3 sequence reads: CASSPVGSGAKNIQYF. Here the CDR3 DNA reads TGCGCCAGCAGCCCAGTAGGGAGTGGAGCCAAAAACATTCAGTACTTC.

The chain uses TRBV12-3 or TRBV12-4 and TRBJ2-5; a weak D match, TRBD2 (6 bases). The CDR3 runs to 14 residues. The V end lost 5 bases, the J end lost 4 bases, and 14 bases lay between the germline ends. For the CDR3, the DNA is TGTGCCAGCAGTCGTGGAGGGGTAGTAGAGACCCAGTACTTC. Its protein is CASSRGGVVETQYF.

This clonotype was counted only a few times. The chain uses TRBV4-1 and TRBJ1-5; 7 positions match TRBD1. The length of the CDR3 is 16 residues. V shed 5 bases and J 7 bases; nucleotides not matched to a gene: 14. Per the germline V gene, CDR1 is MGHRA and CDR2 is YSYEKL. CDR3: CASSYRSTGELQPQHF. The CDR3 DNA follows: TGCGCCAGCAGCTATAGAAGCACAGGGGAGTTACAGCCCCAGCATTTT.

V gene TRBV5-8 combines with J gene TRBJ2-2, with D hard to call. Germline CDR1 reads SGHTS; CDR2 reads YDEGEE. V dropped 4 bases and J dropped 2 bases, with 6 bases sitting between them. This CDR3 region has 13 residues. In DNA form, the CDR3 reads TGTGCCAGCAGCCGACCCAACACCGGGGAGCTGTTTTTT. Translated: CASSRPNTGELFF.

This chain connects TRBV4-3 to TRBJ1-1, with 9 bases matching TRBD1. Unmatched junction bases numbered 10, after V lost 0 bases and J lost 5 bases. Germline CDR1 reads LGHNA; CDR2 reads YSLEER. The CDR3 contains 17 residues. The CDR3 protein is CASSQEARTGESTEAFF. CDR3 sequence (DNA): TGCGCCAGCAGCCAAGAGGCCCGGACAGGGGAGAGTACTGAAGCTTTCTTT.